The 26 T cell receptor beta chains below come from one sample, sequenced in a study of CXCR3-negative and CXCR3-positive naive CD8 T cells. UMI-labeled 5' RACE TRB cDNA libraries were prepared from the cells. Each CDR3 protein gets one entry in TCRdb, which reprocessed the 5' RACE reads and gives no DNA. The specimen's table records 4,500 to 7,000 distinct CDR3 sequences. The specimen sequenced was naive CXCR3- CD8+ T cells from blood. This sample's subset: CD45RO-CCR7+CD27+CD95- naive CD8+ T cells lacking CXCR3 (TNR3-). These receptors all stem from a human donor in good health. Some clones in this sample may be carry-over from other donors' samples.

CDR3 amino acids: CASSTAGQGAGYTF. The rearrangement joins TRBV7-8 to TRBJ1-2; absent DNA, TCRdb's TRBD1 call cannot be checked. The CDR3 length is 14 residues. CDR1 and CDR2 (germline): SGHVS, FQNEAQ. The full variable domain, completed using reference TRBV7-8 and TRBJ1-2, is GAGVSQSPRYKVAKRGQDVALRCDPISGHVSLFWYQQALGQGPEFLTYFQNEAQLDKSGLPSDRFFAERPEGSVSTLKIQRTQQEDSAVYLCASSTAGQGAGYTFGSGTRLTVV.

The chain links TRBV30 to TRBJ2-2; TCRdb returns TRBD1, unconfirmable since there is no DNA. The CDR3 is 15 residues long. The V gene's germline CDR1 is GTSNPN and CDR2 SVGIG (reference sequence). This CDR3 is CAFSPGHQNTGELFF.

The chain carries TRBV11-2 and TRBJ2-3; TCRdb proposes TRBD2, but this gene call is untestable without DNA. CDR3 length: 14 residues. Per germline, CDR1 SGHAT and CDR2 FQNNGV. The CDR3 sequence: CASSFGRGTDTQYF.

CDR3 in amino acids: CASSAENTEAFF. The chain combines TRBV2 with TRBJ1-1. In germline, CDR1 is SNHLY, CDR2 FYNNEI. The CDR3 is 12 amino acids.

The V gene is TRBV19, the J gene TRBJ1-1; as DNA is missing, the TRBD1 call by TCRdb cannot be tested. This CDR3 is built from 13 residues. In germline, CDR1 is LNHDA, CDR2 SQIVND (reference sequence). CDR3 residues: CASHRGEVSEAFF.

In terms of frequency, this clonotype is medium-sized. J is TRBJ2-7 and V is TRBV29-1. Germline V gene sequence: CDR1 SQVTM, CDR2 ANQGSEA. The CDR3 loop spans 12 amino acids. This CDR3 reads CSVEEGETEQYF.

This clonotype is identified as medium-sized from frequency. The CDR3 loop is CSVEGRRREGYGYTF. The genes are TRBV29-1 and TRBJ1-2. The CDR3 extends over 15 amino acids. The germline CDR1 and CDR2 sequences are SQVTM and ANQGSEA.

CDR3 protein: CSVVIYSSYEQYF. This chain links TRBV29-1 with TRBJ2-7. Germline CDR1 reads SQVTM; CDR2 reads ANQGSEA. This CDR3 has 13 amino acids.

This sequence joins TRBV5-6 and TRBJ1-1. Per the germline V gene, CDR1 is SGHDT and CDR2 is YYEEEE. CDR3 length equals 16 residues. The CDR3 here is CASSFIALRGSTEAFF.

The V call is TRBV28, the J call TRBJ1-4. Germline lookup yields CDR1 MDHEN and CDR2 SYDVKM. The CDR3 loop spans 14 amino acids. CDR3 region: CASSFRGMGEKLFF.

This clonotype is called medium-sized based on its frequency. V usage is TRBV7-2 and J usage is TRBJ1-1. The CDR3 extends over 13 amino acids. Germline V gene data show CDR1 as SGHTA and CDR2 as FQGNSA. The CDR3 spells CASSYSGGTEAFF. The full variable domain, in which reference TRBV7-2 and TRBJ1-1 provide the parts outside the CDR3, is GAGVSQSPSNKVTEKGKDVELRCDPISGHTALYWYRQSLGQGLEFLIYFQGNSAPDKSGLPSDRFSAERTGGSVSTLTIQRTQQEDSAVYLCASSYSGGTEAFFGQGTRLTVV.

Judged by frequency, this clonotype is medium-sized. The chain links TRBV7-2 to TRBJ2-7. There are 17 residues in the CDR3. The germline V gene encodes CDR1 SGHTA and CDR2 FQGNSA. The CDR3 here is CASSLYPSLGLLYEQYF.

Considering frequency, this clonotype is medium-sized. This chain connects TRBV29-1 to TRBJ2-7. The length of the CDR3 is 13 residues. The germline V gene encodes CDR1 SQVTM and CDR2 ANQGSEA. The CDR3 region is CSVELTASYEQYF.

This clonotype ranks as medium-sized (0.01 to 0.1%) in terms of frequency. The chain links TRBV5-1 to TRBJ1-1; TCRdb's D call, TRBD1, is unchecked because there is no DNA. CDR1 is SGHRS and CDR2 is YFSETQ in the germline V gene. This CDR3 has 13 residues. CDR3: CASSVRQGDAAFF. Supplemented by reference TRBV5-1 and TRBJ1-1, the full variable domain reads KAGVTQTPRYLIKTRGQQVTLSCSPISGHRSVSWYQQTPGQGLQFLFEYFSETQRNKGNFPGRFSGRQFSNSRSEMNVSTLELGDSALYLCASSVRQGDAAFFGQGTRLTVV.

This sequence joins TRBV29-1 and TRBJ2-7; with no DNA, the TCRdb D assignment of TRBD1 cannot be verified. CDR1 is SQVTM, CDR2 ANQGSEA, per germline. This CDR3 region has 15 residues. CDR3: CSALKLTGATYEQYF.

According to its frequency, this clonotype is medium-sized. This chain uses TRBV29-1 with TRBJ2-1; TCRdb indicates TRBD1, and absent DNA this call remains unverified. Per germline, CDR1 SQVTM and CDR2 ANQGSEA. CDR3 length equals 13 residues. CDR3 protein: CSVKRGGWNEQFF.

V gene TRBV2 combines with J gene TRBJ2-3. Germline V gene lookup returns CDR1 SNHLY and CDR2 FYNNEI. This CDR3 has 15 amino acids. CDR3 in amino acids: CASSEAQTSTDTQYF. The variable domain in full, with the rest retrieved from reference TRBV2 and TRBJ2-3, is EPEVTQTPSHQVTQMGQEVILRCVPISNHLYFYWYRQILGQKVEFLVSFYNNEISEKSEIFDDQFSVERPDGSNFTLKIRSTKLEDSAMYFCASSEAQTSTDTQYFGPGTRLTVL.

CDR3 in amino acids: CASSLNRDSRTSGNYEQYF. The chain links TRBV28 to TRBJ2-7; no DNA is available, so the TRBD2 call from TCRdb remains unchecked. The germline V gene encodes CDR1 MDHEN and CDR2 SYDVKM. The CDR3 is made up of 19 amino acids.

The chain links TRBV29-1 to TRBJ2-7; TCRdb's D call, TRBD2, is unchecked because there is no DNA. CDR1 and CDR2 from the germline V gene are SQVTM and ANQGSEA. This CDR3 has 14 residues. This chain's CDR3 is CSVLSGITSYEQYF.

Frequency places this clonotype as medium-sized. The chain uses TRBV14 and TRBJ1-1; no DNA is available, so the TRBD1 call from TCRdb remains unchecked. In germline, CDR1 is SGHDN, CDR2 FVKESK. The CDR3 runs to 15 residues. The CDR3 loop reads CASSQATGVFTEAFF.

This chain uses TRBV20-1 with TRBJ2-5; TCRdb outputs TRBD2, but without DNA this stays unchecked. CDR1 is DFQATT and CDR2 is SNEGSKA in the germline V gene (reference sequence). The CDR3 has 13 residues. CDR3 residues: CSARGSGEETQYF.

The chain uses TRBV29-1 and TRBJ2-7. This CDR3 is 12 amino acids long. Germline assignment: CDR1 SQVTM and CDR2 ANQGSEA. CDR3 residues: CSAYKGTYEQYF.

This clonotype is identified as medium-sized from frequency. The chain's CDR3 is CSVESRLTSGSYEQYF. The chain is built from TRBV29-1 and TRBJ2-7; TCRdb lists TRBD2, though no DNA is available to test this call. The CDR3 consists of 16 residues. From germline, CDR1 is SQVTM and CDR2 ANQGSEA.

By frequency, this clonotype is medium-sized. The chain combines TRBV24-1 with TRBJ2-1; no DNA is available, so the TRBD2 call from TCRdb remains unchecked. Germline CDR1 KGHDR, CDR2 SFDVKD. There are 18 residues in the CDR3. The CDR3 spells CATSDLKRTSGDYNEQFF.

The V and J genes are TRBV3-1 and TRBJ2-1; TCRdb calls TRBD2, which cannot be checked without DNA. The CDR3 runs to 18 residues. The germline CDR1 and CDR2 sequences are LGHDT and YNNKEL (reference sequence). The chain's CDR3 is CASSQDLLGGGSRNEQFF.

This clonotype is called medium-sized based on its frequency. J is TRBJ1-1 and V is TRBV20-1; TCRdb selects TRBD1, and the lack of DNA leaves this call unchecked. Germline V gene data show CDR1 as DFQATT and CDR2 as SNEGSKA (reference sequence). The CDR3 has 15 amino acids. The CDR3: CSARDRGGPNTEAFF.